This note documents a single T cell receptor beta chain sequence. Constant-segment primers were used for 5'RACE, and the resulting TCR alpha and TCR beta cDNA libraries carried sample barcodes and UMIs. From the 5' RACE reads, TCRdb called clonotypes with MiXCR, one entry per CDR3 protein. Found here are about 200,000 distinct CDR3 sequences, roughly 18% of them singletons; the top ten hold roughly 2.3%. Deletions cut 5 bases from V and 4 bases from J, with 7 bases between. The CDR3 has 12 residues. The germline gives CDR1 KGHDR, CDR2 SFDVKD. The source of the sample is a study of T-cell memory formation after mild COVID-19. About the study: TCR clustering was largely donor specific.

The sample consisted of PBMCs or a T cell subset sorted from them (not recorded which). The TCR sequence derives from an adult woman who had mild COVID-19 (a few samples of this study predate the infection). Cell type and time point are not known. The chain uses TRBV24-1 and TRBJ1-2; a weak D match, TRBD1 (5 bases). The CDR3 loop is CATSVGGYGYTF. In DNA form, the CDR3 reads TGTGCCACCAGTGTGGGGGGCTATGGCTACACCTTC.